This is a list of T cell receptor beta chains from one sample in a study of human T cells and chemical hapten exposure. In TCRdb, the reads were re-called with MiXCR into one record per CDR3 protein. Of roughly 120,000 distinct CDR3 sequences in the sample, 8% to 9.5% are singletons; the top ten hold 1.3% to 1.5%. Material for sequencing was whole blood. Every receptor here comes from a human donor in good health. Some clones in this sample may be carry-over from other donors' samples. The CDR3 runs from the conserved cysteine through the conserved F or W. A D gene is named only where the DNA matches it firmly. The size of a clone is reported for some rows only, either as once, few or many, or as a class for expanded clones.

d_gene: NA; abundance: few; v_gene: TRBV2; j_gene: TRBJ2-7; CDR3nt: TGTGCCAGCAGTCGAGCCCCACCGCAGGGAAGGGGCAGCGACGAGCAGTACTTC; CDR3aa: CASSRAPPQGRGSDEQYF
d_gene: NA; abundance: NA; v_gene: TRBV7-9; j_gene: TRBJ2-1; CDR3nt: TGTGCCAGCAGCCCCGGAATAGATAGTTTTGAGCAGTTCTTC; CDR3aa: CASSPGIDSFEQFF
d_gene: NA; abundance: many; v_gene: TRBV6-4; j_gene: TRBJ2-3; CDR3nt: TGTGCCAGCAGCCTGCAGGGTAGCACAGATACGCAGTATTTT; CDR3aa: CASSLQGSTDTQYF
d_gene: TRBD1; abundance: many; v_gene: TRBV6-6; j_gene: TRBJ1-2; CDR3nt: TGTGCCAGCAGTCAAGCCAAGGACAGGACTAACTATGGCTACACCTTC; CDR3aa: CASSQAKDRTNYGYTF
d_gene: TRBD1; abundance: few; v_gene: TRBV7-9; j_gene: TRBJ2-2; CDR3nt: TGTGCCAGCAGCTTAGAGACAGGGAAAAACACCGGGGAGCTGTTTTTT; CDR3aa: CASSLETGKNTGELFF
d_gene: TRBD1; abundance: few; v_gene: TRBV10-3; j_gene: TRBJ2-7; CDR3nt: TGTGCCATCACGGGACAGTCTCCTTCCGAGCAGTACTTC; CDR3aa: CAITGQSPSEQYF
d_gene: NA; abundance: NA; v_gene: TRBV12-3/TRBV12-4; j_gene: TRBJ2-3; CDR3nt: TGTGCCAGCAGTTTAGGACAGTACACAGATACGCAGTATTTT; CDR3aa: CASSLGQYTDTQYF
d_gene: TRBD1; abundance: few; v_gene: TRBV19; j_gene: TRBJ2-2; CDR3nt: TGTGCCAGTAGTATTATGGACAGGGGGCATAGCGGGGAGCTGTTTTTT; CDR3aa: CASSIMDRGHSGELFF
d_gene: NA; abundance: many; v_gene: TRBV6-6; j_gene: TRBJ2-7; CDR3nt: TGTGCCAGCAGTCCCCGACACTCCTCCTACGAGCAGTACTTC; CDR3aa: CASSPRHSSYEQYF
d_gene: NA; abundance: many; v_gene: TRBV11-2; j_gene: TRBJ2-7; CDR3nt: TGTGCCAGCAGCTTCAGGGTCCACGAGCAGTACTTC; CDR3aa: CASSFRVHEQYF
d_gene: NA; abundance: few; v_gene: TRBV15; j_gene: TRBJ2-7; CDR3nt: TGTGCCACCAGCAGAGATCCACCTGGGGGGCTAGCCGAGCAGTACTTC; CDR3aa: CATSRDPPGGLAEQYF
d_gene: NA; abundance: NA; v_gene: TRBV5-6; j_gene: TRBJ1-1; CDR3nt: TGTGCCAGCAGCTTGCTCCCGGACAGATTGAACACTGAAGCTTTCTTT; CDR3aa: CASSLLPDRLNTEAFF
d_gene: NA; abundance: NA; v_gene: TRBV2; j_gene: TRBJ2-3; CDR3nt: TGTGCCAGCTTAAGGGCGGCAAGGGGCACAGATACGCAGTATTTT; CDR3aa: CASLRAARGTDTQYF
d_gene: TRBD2; abundance: few; v_gene: TRBV20-1; j_gene: TRBJ2-3; CDR3nt: TGCAGTGCTACCCTAGCGGGGGGGGTCCCAGATACGCAGTATTTT; CDR3aa: CSATLAGGVPDTQYF
d_gene: NA; abundance: few; v_gene: TRBV3-1; j_gene: TRBJ2-5; CDR3nt: TGTGCCAGCAGCCAAGAGGGGCAGACACAAGAGACCCAGTACTTC; CDR3aa: CASSQEGQTQETQYF
d_gene: NA; abundance: many; v_gene: TRBV6-2/TRBV6-3; j_gene: TRBJ1-2; CDR3nt: TGTGCCAGCAGTCCGCCCAGGGTTTATGGCTACACCTTC; CDR3aa: CASSPPRVYGYTF
d_gene: NA; abundance: many; v_gene: TRBV20-1; j_gene: TRBJ1-2; CDR3nt: TGCAGTGCTAGTTGGGCCAGGGAGCATGGCTACACCTTC; CDR3aa: CSASWAREHGYTF
d_gene: NA; abundance: few; v_gene: TRBV5-4; j_gene: TRBJ1-4; CDR3nt: TGTGCCAGCAGCTTGGGGGGGGCGGCAGGAGAGGAAAAACTGTTTTTT; CDR3aa: CASSLGGAAGEEKLFF
d_gene: NA; abundance: few; v_gene: TRBV5-1; j_gene: TRBJ2-5; CDR3nt: TGCGCCAGCAGCGTATTTCAGGGGACAGAGACCCAGTACTTC; CDR3aa: CASSVFQGTETQYF
d_gene: TRBD1; abundance: NA; v_gene: TRBV20-1; j_gene: TRBJ1-5; CDR3nt: TGCAGTGCCCCCACTGGACAGGGAACTTATCAGCCCCAGCATTTT; CDR3aa: CSAPTGQGTYQPQHF
d_gene: NA; abundance: many; v_gene: TRBV4-3; j_gene: TRBJ1-2; CDR3nt: TGCGCCAGCAGCCAAGTGAGAACAGGCAGCGGCTACACCTTC; CDR3aa: CASSQVRTGSGYTF
d_gene: NA; abundance: NA; v_gene: TRBV5-4; j_gene: TRBJ1-2; CDR3nt: TGTGCCAGCAGCTTTGACAGAAGTTATGGCTACACCTTC; CDR3aa: CASSFDRSYGYTF
d_gene: NA; abundance: many; v_gene: TRBV7-9; j_gene: TRBJ2-2; CDR3nt: TGTGCCAGCAGCTTAGGGACCGGGGAGCTGTTTTTT; CDR3aa: CASSLGTGELFF
d_gene: NA; abundance: many; v_gene: TRBV20-1; j_gene: TRBJ1-1; CDR3nt: TGCAGTGCTCGGACAGCCGAGGACACTGAAGCTTTCTTT; CDR3aa: CSARTAEDTEAFF
d_gene: NA; abundance: many; v_gene: TRBV6-2/TRBV6-3; j_gene: TRBJ2-7; CDR3nt: TGTGCCAGCAGTTACTCCGGGGTCAACGAGCAGTACTTC; CDR3aa: CASSYSGVNEQYF
d_gene: NA; abundance: NA; v_gene: TRBV10-3; j_gene: TRBJ2-3; CDR3nt: TGTGCCATCAGTGACGGATTTAGCGATGTAGGCACAGATACGCAGTATTTT; CDR3aa: CAISDGFSDVGTDTQYF
d_gene: NA; abundance: NA; v_gene: TRBV18; j_gene: TRBJ1-4; CDR3nt: TGTGCCAGCTCACCAATTCAGGGAACTAATGAAAAACTGTTTTTT; CDR3aa: CASSPIQGTNEKLFF
d_gene: NA; abundance: many; v_gene: TRBV12-3/TRBV12-4; j_gene: TRBJ1-5; CDR3nt: TGTGCCAGCGTTGACCAGACAAATCAGCCCCAGCATTTT; CDR3aa: CASVDQTNQPQHF
d_gene: TRBD2; abundance: many; v_gene: TRBV27; j_gene: TRBJ2-7; CDR3nt: TGTGCCAGCAGTTACGGGGGGTACGACCCATACGAGCAGTACTTC; CDR3aa: CASSYGGYDPYEQYF
d_gene: TRBD2; abundance: few; v_gene: TRBV20-1; j_gene: TRBJ2-3; CDR3nt: TGCAGTGCTAGAGGCGGGGGAGATACGCAGTATTTT; CDR3aa: CSARGGGDTQYF
d_gene: TRBD2; abundance: few; v_gene: TRBV29-1; j_gene: TRBJ2-1; CDR3nt: TGCAGCGTTGAAGATGGGCGGGAGGATGGAAATGAGCAGTTCTTC; CDR3aa: CSVEDGREDGNEQFF
d_gene: NA; abundance: many; v_gene: TRBV21-1; j_gene: TRBJ1-6; CDR3nt: TGTGCCAGCAGCGATCTGAGGACAGAAAATTCACCCCTCCACTTT; CDR3aa: CASSDLRTENSPLHF
d_gene: NA; abundance: few; v_gene: TRBV20-1; j_gene: TRBJ2-7; CDR3nt: TGCAGTGCTAGATTACTAGCAGACTACGAGCAGTACTTC; CDR3aa: CSARLLADYEQYF
d_gene: NA; abundance: many; v_gene: TRBV19; j_gene: TRBJ1-5; CDR3nt: TGTGCCAGTAGTATTTGGTGGGATAGCAATCAGCCCCAGCATTTT; CDR3aa: CASSIWWDSNQPQHF
d_gene: TRBD1; abundance: few; v_gene: TRBV6-2/TRBV6-3; j_gene: TRBJ2-2; CDR3nt: TGTGCCAGCAGTCCTGACAGGGACACCGGGGAGCTGTTTTTT; CDR3aa: CASSPDRDTGELFF
d_gene: TRBD1; abundance: many; v_gene: TRBV4-1; j_gene: TRBJ1-2; CDR3nt: TGCGCCAGCAGCCAAGATCCCCTAGGGCAGGGGGAGGACTATGGCTACACCTTC; CDR3aa: CASSQDPLGQGEDYGYTF
d_gene: NA; abundance: few; v_gene: TRBV3-1; j_gene: TRBJ2-1; CDR3nt: TGTGCCAGCAGCCGGGACGGGAGCTCCTACAATGAGCAGTTCTTC; CDR3aa: CASSRDGSSYNEQFF
d_gene: NA; abundance: few; v_gene: TRBV28; j_gene: TRBJ2-3; CDR3nt: TGTGCCAGCAGACTCGGACGTAGCACAGATACGCAGTATTTT; CDR3aa: CASRLGRSTDTQYF
d_gene: TRBD1; abundance: few; v_gene: TRBV5-1; j_gene: TRBJ2-5; CDR3nt: TGCGCCAGCAGCTTGCTTCCTTGGGGAGGACAGGGGATAGAGACCCAGTACTTC; CDR3aa: CASSLLPWGGQGIETQYF
d_gene: NA; abundance: many; v_gene: TRBV29-1; j_gene: TRBJ1-1; CDR3nt: TGCAGCGTTGAAGAGGGCGGGGTGGTTACTGAAGCTTTCTTT; CDR3aa: CSVEEGGVVTEAFF
d_gene: TRBD2; abundance: NA; v_gene: TRBV7-9; j_gene: TRBJ2-1; CDR3nt: TGTGCCAGCAGCCCTAGCGGGGGGGCCGTCCGCCCAAATGAGCAGTTCTTC; CDR3aa: CASSPSGGAVRPNEQFF
d_gene: TRBD1; abundance: few; v_gene: TRBV12-3/TRBV12-4; j_gene: TRBJ2-2; CDR3nt: TGTGCCACCGGGACAGCCAACACCGGGGAGCTGTTTTTT; CDR3aa: CATGTANTGELFF
d_gene: NA; abundance: few; v_gene: TRBV2; j_gene: TRBJ2-5; CDR3nt: TGTGCCAGCAGTGAAGCACTTGGGCCCCGCGGGACCCAGTACTTC; CDR3aa: CASSEALGPRGTQYF
d_gene: TRBD1; abundance: NA; v_gene: TRBV12-3/TRBV12-4; j_gene: TRBJ1-2; CDR3nt: TGTGCCAGCAGTTTAGCCCGGGACAGGGGTGGCTACACCTTC; CDR3aa: CASSLARDRGGYTF
d_gene: NA; abundance: many; v_gene: TRBV5-1; j_gene: TRBJ2-7; CDR3nt: TGCGCCAGCAGCCCCGGAGGCCGGGACTACGAGCAGTACTTC; CDR3aa: CASSPGGRDYEQYF
d_gene: NA; abundance: many; v_gene: TRBV5-1; j_gene: TRBJ1-6; CDR3nt: TGCGCCAGCAGCTCCCTCCGTTCCGACCGTGAATCACCCCTCCACTTT; CDR3aa: CASSSLRSDRESPLHF
d_gene: NA; abundance: many; v_gene: TRBV7-2; j_gene: TRBJ1-2; CDR3nt: TGTGCCAGCAGCTTAGCTTCAGGGAATGGCTACACCTTC; CDR3aa: CASSLASGNGYTF
d_gene: NA; abundance: few; v_gene: TRBV12-3/TRBV12-4; j_gene: TRBJ2-1; CDR3nt: TGTGCCAGCAGACCTCCGACAAGAAATGAGCAGTTCTTC; CDR3aa: CASRPPTRNEQFF
d_gene: NA; abundance: NA; v_gene: TRBV20-1; j_gene: TRBJ2-7; CDR3nt: TGCAGTGCTCTACAGGGCCCCTACGAGCAGTACTTC; CDR3aa: CSALQGPYEQYF
d_gene: NA; abundance: many; v_gene: TRBV7-6; j_gene: TRBJ1-4; CDR3nt: TGTGCCAGCAGCTTAGCGGACAGAAGTAGAACTAATGAAAAACTGTTTTTT; CDR3aa: CASSLADRSRTNEKLFF
d_gene: NA; abundance: many; v_gene: TRBV5-1; j_gene: TRBJ1-5; CDR3nt: TGCGCCAGCAGCCCCGATACGGGCTATCAGCCCCAGCATTTT; CDR3aa: CASSPDTGYQPQHF
d_gene: TRBD2; abundance: many; v_gene: TRBV7-9; j_gene: TRBJ2-1; CDR3nt: TGTGCCAGCAGCTCCAGAGCGGGGGGGTCCTACAATGAGCAGTTCTTC; CDR3aa: CASSSRAGGSYNEQFF
d_gene: TRBD2; abundance: many; v_gene: TRBV19; j_gene: TRBJ2-1; CDR3nt: TGTGCCAGTAGTATACGGCGGCTAGCGGGAGTGCACAATGAGCAGTTCTTC; CDR3aa: CASSIRRLAGVHNEQFF
d_gene: NA; abundance: NA; v_gene: TRBV6-2/TRBV6-3; j_gene: TRBJ2-3; CDR3nt: TGTGCCAGCAGTGGCGACAGGATCCAAAATACGCAGTATTTT; CDR3aa: CASSGDRIQNTQYF
d_gene: NA; abundance: few; v_gene: TRBV20-1; j_gene: TRBJ1-2; CDR3nt: TGCAGTGCTTCACAGGGATTTGGGTATGGCTACACCTTC; CDR3aa: CSASQGFGYGYTF
d_gene: NA; abundance: many; v_gene: TRBV18; j_gene: TRBJ1-5; CDR3nt: TGTGCCAGCTCACCAAGAGGGGATCAGCCCCAGCATTTT; CDR3aa: CASSPRGDQPQHF
d_gene: TRBD1; abundance: NA; v_gene: TRBV10-3; j_gene: TRBJ1-1; CDR3nt: TGTGCCATCAGTGAGTCTGGGACAGGGAACACTGAAGCTTTCTTT; CDR3aa: CAISESGTGNTEAFF
d_gene: TRBD2; abundance: many; v_gene: TRBV4-2; j_gene: TRBJ2-1; CDR3nt: TGTGCCAGCAGCCAAGAACTAGCGAGGTACAATGAGCAGTTCTTC; CDR3aa: CASSQELARYNEQFF